Below are 24 T cell receptor beta chains sequenced from a single sample in a study of OX40 agonist ivuxolimab in advanced cancers. Profiling relied on immunoSEQ multiplex PCR, and the TCRdb table lists in-frame clones only, not all of them. The data show around 100,000 clones, around 91% seen once. Sample: CD4+ or CD8+ T cells sorted from blood, taken in a trial of the OX40 agonist ivuxolimab. The receptors were sampled from an adult with an advanced solid tumor such as melanoma, head and neck, liver or kidney cancer.

This clone was observed once. DNA of the CDR3: TGCGCCAGCAGCCCGAGGGGGGAAAGCAACTATGGCTACACCTTC. This sequence encodes CASSPRGESNYGYTF. This rearrangement joins TRBV5-1 to TRBJ1-2; D perhaps matches TRBD1 (6 bases). Germline CDR1 is SGHRS and CDR2 is YFSETQ. The CDR3 covers 15 residues. V was shortened by 4 bases and J by 2 bases, with 15 bases between the two germline ends. The full variable domain, its missing parts supplied by reference TRBV5-1 and TRBJ1-2, is KAGVTQTPRYLIKTRGQQVTLSCSPISGHRSVSWYQQTPGQGLQFLFEYFSETQRNKGNFPGRFSGRQFSNSRSEMNVSTLELGDSALYLCASSPRGESNYGYTFGSGTRLTVV.

CDR3 nucleotide sequence: TGTGCCAGCAGCGTAGCCGCTGGGGGCGCAGAGACCCAGTACTTC. It encodes CASSVAAGGAETQYF. This sequence joins TRBV9 and TRBJ2-5; D possibly corresponds to TRBD1 (6 bases). Germline loops: CDR1 SGDLS, CDR2 YYNGEE. The CDR3 loop spans 15 amino acids. V was clipped by 0 bases and J by 4 bases, with 13 bases between them.

The V gene is TRBV19, the J gene TRBJ2-1, with D unclear. The length of the CDR3 is 14 residues. With 1 base removed from V and 0 bases from J, the gap between germline ends came to 4 bases. Germline loops: CDR1 LNHDA, CDR2 SQIVND (reference sequence). The CDR3 region has the DNA TGTGCCAGTAGTATAGGGGTCTCCTACAATGAGCAGTTCTTC. Translation: CASSIGVSYNEQFF.

The V and J genes are TRBV29-1 and TRBJ1-4; D gene uncertain. Per the germline V gene, CDR1 is SQVTM and CDR2 is ANQGSEA. The CDR3 covers 13 residues. V lost 6 bases and J 3 bases, leaving 11 bases between the germline ends. Written as DNA, the CDR3 is TGCAGCGTGACGGGTGAAGCTAATGAAAAACTGTTTTTT. This encodes CSVTGEANEKLFF.

This clone has only one observation. V is TRBV19 and J is TRBJ2-3, with TRBD2 identical over 10 bases. CDR3 length: 15 amino acids. V was pared by 4 bases and J by 4 bases, with 5 bases of the junction left unmatched. CDR1 LNHDA and CDR2 SQIVND come from the germline V gene (reference sequence). CDR3 nucleotides: TGTGCCAGTAGTAACTCAGCGGGAGGGGCAGATACGCAGTATTTT. Translation: CASSNSAGGADTQYF.

In its sample, this clone was seen a few times. The rearrangement uses TRBV9 and TRBJ2-7; 14 bases match TRBD2. The CDR3 length is 16 residues. The J segment lost 6 bases and the V segment lost 3 bases, leaving 8 bases of the junction unmatched. The germline V gene encodes CDR1 SGDLS and CDR2 YYNGEE. The CDR3 loop is CASSAPGTSGSGEQYF. The CDR3 DNA follows: TGTGCCAGCAGCGCTCCAGGGACTAGCGGGAGTGGCGAGCAGTACTTC. The complete variable domain, with remaining parts taken from reference TRBV9 and TRBJ2-7, reads DSGVTQTPKHLITATGQRVTLRCSPRSGDLSVYWYQQSLDQGLQFLIQYYNGEERAKGNILERFSAQQFPDLHSELNLSSLELGDSALYFCASSAPGTSGSGEQYFGPGTRLTVT.

The chain employs TRBV9 and TRBJ2-7; weak D call: TRBD2 (5 bases). This CDR3 comprises 15 residues. CDR1 and CDR2 (germline): SGDLS, YYNGEE. V was pared by 0 bases and J by 0 bases, with 10 bases between. The CDR3 is CASSVGGLSSYEQYF. The DNA for the CDR3 is TGTGCCAGCAGCGTAGGCGGGCTTAGCTCCTACGAGCAGTACTTC.

This sequence joins TRBV29-1 and TRBJ2-5; 7 nucleotides align to TRBD1. V dropped 6 bases and J dropped 5; count of bases not matched to a gene: 9. Germline CDR1 SQVTM, CDR2 ANQGSEA. This CDR3 region has 13 residues. The CDR3: CSVLVGRGETQYF. DNA for the CDR3: TGCAGCGTCCTCGTCGGCAGGGGGGAGACCCAGTACTTC.

V gene TRBV28 combines with J gene TRBJ1-5, with 8 nucleotides matching TRBD1. Looked up from germline, CDR1 is MDHEN and CDR2 is SYDVKM. Trimming at V came to 1 base and at J to 3 bases, leaving 5 bases not matched to a gene. The CDR3 runs 16 residues. CDR3 residues: CASSLSGQGYNQPQHF. CDR3 coding DNA: TGTGCCAGCAGTTTATCTGGACAGGGCTACAATCAGCCCCAGCATTTT.

This chain uses TRBV2 with TRBJ1-4; 8 nucleotides agree with TRBD1. CDR1 and CDR2 from the germline V gene are SNHLY and FYNNEI. The CDR3 sequence is 15 residues long. V lost 6 bases to trimming and J lost 10 bases; unmatched junction nucleotides: 13. DNA for the CDR3: TGTGCCAGCAGGGGGTTACAGGGGGGATCAGGAAAACTGTTTTTT. It encodes CASRGLQGGSGKLFF.

The genes are TRBV7-9 and TRBJ1-5, with 9 positions matching TRBD1. V lost 0 bases to trimming and J lost 4 bases; unmatched junction nucleotides: 7. This CDR3 has 17 residues. The germline CDR1 and CDR2 sequences are SEHNR and FQNEAQ (reference sequence). The CDR3 DNA reads as TGTGCCAGCAGCTTAGCACAAGGACAGGGGCGAAATCAGCCCCAGCATTTT. It yields the protein CASSLAQGQGRNQPQHF.

The chain is built from TRBV5-1 and TRBJ2-1; the match to TRBD1 covers 7 bases. This CDR3 spans 14 amino acids. The V and J ends lost 0 bases and 4 bases, in that order; junction bases with no gene match: 1. Germline CDR1 is SGHRS and CDR2 is YFSETQ. The CDR3 region has the DNA TGCGCCAGCAGCTTGGCGACAGGGTACAATGAGCAGTTCTTC. This encodes CASSLATGYNEQFF.

V usage is TRBV4-2 and J usage is TRBJ1-2; TRBD1 aligns across 8 bases. CDR1 and CDR2 (germline): LGHNA, YNFKEQ. The CDR3 is made up of 15 amino acids. Trimming cost V 3 bases and J 8 bases; bases outside gene matches: 11. CDR3 coding DNA: TGTGCCAGCAGCCAGGGTTCACTGACAGGGGACGGCTACACCTTC. Its translation is CASSQGSLTGDGYTF.

V usage is TRBV6-1 and J usage is TRBJ1-1, with no clear D. Trimming cost V 6 bases and J 6 bases, with 17 bases left between them. The CDR3 totals 14 residues. Germline loops: CDR1 MNHNS, CDR2 SASEGT. As DNA, the CDR3 is TGTGCCAGCAGCTCCAGGACGGCGAGGGCTGAAGCTTTCTTT. This encodes CASSSRTARAEAFF.

The chain uses TRBV28 and TRBJ1-1; D unresolved. Looked up from germline, CDR1 is MDHEN and CDR2 is SYDVKM. This CDR3 is built from 14 residues. Trimming shortened V by 2 bases and J by 10 bases, and 17 bases separated the two germline ends. The CDR3 DNA is TGTGCCAGCAGTTTAATTTCCGAACCCGATCGAGCTTTCTTT. Translation: CASSLISEPDRAFF.

V and J are TRBV6-1 and TRBJ2-3; D perhaps matches TRBD2 (6 bases). Per the germline V gene, CDR1 is MNHNS and CDR2 is SASEGT. The CDR3 sequence is 17 residues long. Trimming pared 2 bases from V and 9 bases from J, leaving 24 bases between. The CDR3 spells CASSEMGRLTVSGTQYF. The CDR3 coding sequence is TGTGCCAGCAGTGAAATGGGGCGTCTGACCGTCAGCGGGACGCAGTATTTT.

This rearrangement joins TRBV19 to TRBJ1-6; 8 positions agree with TRBD1. With 10 bases clipped from V and 7 bases from J, the junction kept 6 bases outside the gene matches. The CDR3 contains 13 residues. The V gene's germline CDR1 is LNHDA and CDR2 SQIVND (reference sequence). The CDR3 sequence is CATSGQGNSPLHF. DNA for the CDR3: TGTGCCACCTCTGGACAGGGAAATTCACCCCTCCACTTT.

CDR3 sequence (DNA): TGTGCCAGCAGCGCGGCCAGACAGGGTGGCGGGGAGCTGTTTTTT. This sequence encodes CASSAARQGGGELFF. The chain uses TRBV9 and TRBJ2-2; 7 bases are shared with TRBD1. The germline gives CDR1 SGDLS, CDR2 YYNGEE. Losses at the gene ends were 3 bases for V and 7 bases for J; bases not matched to a gene: 9. The CDR3 is 15 residues long.

The genes are TRBV6-5 and TRBJ2-7; 7 positions agree with TRBD2. From germline, CDR1 is MNHEY and CDR2 SVGAGI. This CDR3 comprises 15 residues. V lost 8 bases and J lost 6; bases outside the gene matches: 16. The CDR3 loop reads CASGPLVGGPGEQYF. The CDR3 nucleotides read TGTGCCAGCGGACCCTTAGTGGGAGGGCCAGGCGAGCAGTACTTC.

The chain couples TRBV19 to TRBJ1-3, with D maybe TRBD1 (5 bases). The germline V and J ends were trimmed by 6 bases and 4 bases, with 10 bases remaining between them. There are 13 residues in the CDR3. Germline V gene sequence: CDR1 LNHDA, CDR2 SQIVND (reference sequence). This CDR3 is CASRWDHGNTIYF. The CDR3 DNA reads as TGTGCCAGTAGATGGGACCACGGAAACACCATATATTTT.

The chain joins TRBV19 to TRBJ1-2; 8 bases are shared with TRBD1. CDR1 is LNHDA, CDR2 SQIVND, per germline (reference sequence). V lost 4 bases to trimming and J lost 8 bases; unmatched junction nucleotides: 6. The CDR3 totals 13 residues. CDR3 sequence: CASSNQGAQGYTF. In nucleotides, the CDR3 is TGTGCCAGTAGTAACCAGGGGGCTCAAGGCTACACCTTC.

The chain couples TRBV19 to TRBJ1-5, with D tentatively TRBD1 (6 bases). This CDR3 has 14 amino acids. The germline gives CDR1 LNHDA, CDR2 SQIVND (reference sequence). V shed 4 bases and J shed 3 bases, with 10 bases lying between them. CDR3 coding DNA: TGTGCCAGTAGTACCGACAGGATCAATCAGCCCCAGCATTTT. Translated, it gives CASSTDRINQPQHF.

This clone is a singleton in its sample. V and J are TRBV7-9 and TRBJ1-2; possibly TRBD1 for D (6 bases). V dropped 5 bases and J dropped 7 bases, with 14 bases sitting between them. Per germline, CDR1 SEHNR and CDR2 FQNEAQ (reference sequence). The CDR3 contains 13 residues. CDR3 region: CASSPLGGFGYTF. CDR3 in DNA: TGTGCCAGCAGCCCGTTAGGGGGTTTTGGCTACACCTTC. Variable domain in full (rest from reference TRBV7-9 and TRBJ1-2): DTGVSQNPRHKITKRGQNVTFRCDPISEHNRLYWYRQTLGQGPEFLTYFQNEAQLEKSRLLSDRFSAERPKGSFSTLEIQRTEQGDSAMYLCASSPLGGFGYTFGSGTRLTVV.

The chain carries TRBV18 and TRBJ2-2; the match to TRBD2 covers 7 bases. The germline V gene encodes CDR1 KGHSH and CDR2 LQKENI. This CDR3 contains 13 residues. V was pared by 2 bases and J by 7 bases, with 1 base of the junction left unmatched. This CDR3 reads CASSPRTSGELFF. In DNA, the CDR3 is TGTGCCAGCTCACCAAGGACTAGCGGGGAGCTGTTTTTT.